This passage covers 7 T cell receptor beta chains from one sample sequenced in a study of cytomegalovirus exposure and HLA in healthy donors. The PCR ran on 60 Vbeta and 13 Jbeta primers. Using immunoSEQ multiplex PCR, the repertoire was profiled, and TCRdb retains in-frame clones only, with some absent. The table records around 130,000 clones, 80% of them present only once. Source material: PBMCs. Receptors were obtained from a man aged 30 to 39 in good health and CMV-seronegative.

The chain is built from TRBV5-1 and TRBJ1-2; D is unresolved. Germline V gene data show CDR1 as SGHRS and CDR2 as YFSETQ. There are 13 residues in the CDR3. Trimming removed 0 bases from V and 4 bases from J, with 7 bases in between. The CDR3 loop reads CASSLGVFYGYTF. For the CDR3, the DNA is TGCGCCAGCAGCTTGGGTGTATTCTATGGCTACACCTTC.

Here the CDR3 reads CAWSARQGAYEQYF. In DNA, the CDR3 is TGTGCCTGGAGTGCCAGACAGGGTGCCTACGAGCAGTACTTC. The genes are TRBV30 and TRBJ2-7, with TRBD1 matching over 7 bases. The CDR3 is 14 amino acids. The J segment lost 2 bases and the V segment lost 1 base, leaving 5 bases of the junction unmatched. The germline CDR1 and CDR2 sequences are GTSNPN and SVGIG (reference sequence). Using reference TRBV30 and TRBJ2-7 for the parts outside the CDR3, the full variable domain is SQTIHQWPATLVQPVGSPLSLECTVEGTSNPNLYWYRQAAGRGLQLLFYSVGIGQISSEVPQNLSASRPQDRQFILSSKKLLLSDSGFYLCAWSARQGAYEQYFGPGTRLTVT.

The rearrangement links TRBV7-6 to TRBJ2-3, with TRBD1 matching 9 bases. The V gene's germline CDR1 is SGHVS and CDR2 FNYEAQ. The CDR3 totals 16 residues. V lost 5 bases, J lost 2 bases, and 8 bases stayed unmatched. The CDR3 loop is CASSEQQGAYTDTQYF. Written as DNA, the CDR3 is TGTGCCAGCAGCGAGCAACAGGGGGCTTACACAGATACGCAGTATTTT.

The rearrangement uses TRBV5-1 and TRBJ1-4; possible D gene TRBD1, 6 bases. V was pared by 4 bases and J by 7 bases, with 17 bases between. The CDR3 is 15 amino acids. Per the germline V gene, CDR1 is SGHRS and CDR2 is YFSETQ. The CDR3 bases are TGCGCCAGCAGCCCGATGCAGGCAGGGGTTGAAAAACTGTTTTTT. This encodes CASSPMQAGVEKLFF.

The V gene is TRBV11-2, the J gene TRBJ2-5, with TRBD2 identical over 8 bases. J was trimmed by 4 bases and V by 5 bases; bases with no gene match: 15. CDR3 length: 17 amino acids. CDR1 and CDR2 from the germline V gene are SGHAT and FQNNGV. The CDR3: CASSPGTSHALRETQYF. The DNA of the CDR3 is TGTGCCAGCAGCCCCGGGACTAGTCATGCGTTGCGAGAGACCCAGTACTTC.

Regarding this clone: This sample also contains other DNA sequences that code for the same CDR3. This rearrangement joins TRBV21-1 to TRBJ1-6. TRBV21-1 is tagged as a pseudogene. The CDR3 has 15 residues. CDR3 nucleotide sequence: TGTGCCAGCCTGAGTCTTCTCGCCCTTAATTCACCCCTCCACTTT. Protein sequence: CASLSLLALNSPLHF.

The chain recombines TRBV5-1 with TRBJ2-6; no clear D gene. Deletions cut 0 bases from V and 0 bases from J, with 4 bases between. The CDR3 runs to 15 residues. In germline, CDR1 is SGHRS, CDR2 YFSETQ. CDR3 in amino acids: CASSLAGSGANVLTF. CDR3 DNA sequence: TGCGCCAGCAGCTTGGCGGGCTCTGGGGCCAACGTCCTGACTTTC.